What follows are 20 T cell receptor beta chains derived from one specimen sequenced in a study of PD-L1 blockade in urothelial cancer. Libraries were prepared by immunoSEQ multiplex PCR; TCRdb keeps only in-frame clonotypes and omits some of them. Of under 40,000 clones in the sample, approximately 85% were seen once. Time point: pretreatment peripheral blood. The sample consisted of PBMCs, taken around atezolizumab (anti-PD-L1) treatment. The receptors were gathered from a man aged 55-75 years with urothelial cancer.

This clone was seen once. This chain joins TRBV2 and TRBJ1-1, with TRBD1 matching 8 bases. Per germline, CDR1 SNHLY and CDR2 FYNNEI. The junction had 9 bases not matched to a gene; V was cut back by 6 bases and J by 0 bases. This CDR3 spans 16 amino acids. CDR3 in amino acids: CASREQTGVLNTEAFF. The CDR3 DNA is TGTGCCAGCAGGGAACAGACAGGGGTCCTGAACACTGAAGCTTTCTTT.

This chain connects TRBV28 to TRBJ2-5; the D is unclear. V lost 5 bases and J lost 5, with 12 bases in between. CDR1 MDHEN and CDR2 SYDVKM come from the germline V gene. This CDR3 has 13 residues. The CDR3 loop reads CASSPLFVETQYF. In DNA form, the CDR3 reads TGTGCCAGCAGTCCCCTCTTTGTGGAGACCCAGTACTTC. Filled out from reference TRBV28 and TRBJ2-5, the complete variable domain reads DVKVTQSSRYLVKRTGEKVFLECVQDMDHENMFWYRQDPGLGLRLIYFSYDVKMKEKGDIPEGYSVSREKKERFSLILESASTNQTSMYLCASSPLFVETQYFGPGTRLLVL.

The V and J genes are TRBV5-1 and TRBJ1-2, with 9 bases identical to TRBD1. CDR3 length: 14 residues. Unmatched junction bases numbered 11, after V lost 5 bases and J lost 9 bases. From germline, CDR1 is SGHRS and CDR2 YFSETQ. CDR3 residues: CASRMGTGSDSYTF. For the CDR3, the DNA is TGCGCCAGCAGGATGGGGACAGGGTCGGATAGCTACACCTTC.

This chain joins TRBV18 and TRBJ2-7, with a weak D call TRBD1 (5 bases). The V end lost 6 bases, the J end lost 3 bases, and 18 bases lay between the germline ends. This CDR3 region has 15 residues. Germline assignment: CDR1 KGHSH and CDR2 LQKENI. The CDR3 DNA reads as TGTGCCAGCTCGCTCCATCCGCCAGGGTACTACGAGCAGTACTTC. Translated: CASSLHPPGYYEQYF.

V and J are TRBV28 and TRBJ1-2; a weak D match, TRBD1 (5 bases). V lost 5 bases and J 5 bases, leaving 18 bases between the germline ends. Germline loops: CDR1 MDHEN, CDR2 SYDVKM. The length of the CDR3 is 15 residues. The CDR3 reads CASSSPGSGWYGYTF. CDR3 DNA: TGTGCCAGCAGTAGCCCCGGGTCAGGGTGGTATGGCTACACCTTC.

V usage is TRBV5-6 and J usage is TRBJ1-2; 8 nucleotides agree with TRBD1. The CDR3 consists of 14 residues. Trimming removed 1 base from V and 2 bases from J; junction bases left unmatched: 1. CDR1 is SGHDT and CDR2 is YYEEEE in the germline V gene. The CDR3 protein is CASSLPGGNYGYTF. CDR3 DNA: TGTGCCAGCAGCTTGCCAGGGGGCAACTATGGCTACACCTTC.

This chain connects TRBV23-1 to TRBJ2-7, with D unresolved. TRBV23-1 is noted as an ORF with a role that remains uncertain. The CDR3 length is 13 residues. The V end was cut by 3 bases, the J end by 0 bases, with 6 bases between. The CDR3 here is CASSQGSSYEQYF. DNA of the CDR3: TGCGCCAGCAGTCAGGGCAGCTCCTACGAGCAGTACTTC.

The chain carries TRBV11-2 and TRBJ2-7, with 7 nucleotides matching TRBD1. This CDR3 is built from 13 residues. CDR1 is SGHAT and CDR2 is FQNNGV in the germline V gene. Germline trimming cut 4 bases from V and 3 bases from J; bases unmatched to any gene: 3. The DNA for the CDR3 is TGTGCCAGCAGCTCGGACAGGAACTACGAGCAGTACTTC. Translation gives CASSSDRNYEQYF.

The table lists this clone with a few counts. V usage is TRBV28 and J usage is TRBJ1-5, with D possibly TRBD1 on 5 matching bases. CDR3 length: 13 residues. In germline, CDR1 is MDHEN, CDR2 SYDVKM. V lost 3 bases to trimming and J lost 5 bases, with 8 bases between them. CDR3 sequence reads: CASSLTDHQPQHF. The CDR3 nucleotides are TGTGCCAGCAGTTTGACAGACCATCAGCCCCAGCATTTT.

V gene TRBV19 combines with J gene TRBJ2-5; tentative D call: TRBD2 (7 bases). The V end lost 7 bases, the J end lost 0 bases, and 12 bases lay between the germline ends. The CDR3 runs 14 residues. Germline lookup yields CDR1 LNHDA and CDR2 SQIVND (reference sequence). The CDR3 sequence: CASNGGGHQETQYF. CDR3 DNA sequence: TGTGCCAGTAACGGCGGGGGCCACCAAGAGACCCAGTACTTC.

The chain recombines TRBV2 with TRBJ2-5; weak D call: TRBD1 (6 bases). The CDR3 runs to 12 residues. V gave up 8 bases and J gave up 11 bases, with 18 bases separating them. Germline CDR1 reads SNHLY; CDR2 reads FYNNEI. CDR3 bases: TGTGCCAGCGGAGCACAGGGAAGGGAGCAGTACTTC. Translated: CASGAQGREQYF.

The chain has TRBV5-1 and TRBJ2-3; 11 bases line up with TRBD2. Germline loops: CDR1 SGHRS, CDR2 YFSETQ. V dropped 2 bases and J dropped 2; count of bases not matched to a gene: 1. CDR3 length: 15 amino acids. CDR3 sequence reads: CASSFSGGATDTQYF. The CDR3 DNA is TGCGCCAGCAGCTTTAGCGGGGGGGCCACAGATACGCAGTATTTT.

The gene calls are TRBV15 and TRBJ2-5; no clear D. Germline CDR1 LNHNV, CDR2 YYDKDF (reference sequence). The CDR3 length is 13 residues. Trimming left V 0 bases short and J 3 bases short, with 5 bases between. CDR3 in amino acids: CATSRDLEETQYF. The CDR3 DNA follows: TGTGCCACCAGCAGAGATCTTGAAGAGACCCAGTACTTC. The full variable domain, completed using reference TRBV15 and TRBJ2-5, is DAMVIQNPRYQVTQFGKPVTLSCSQTLNHNVMYWYQQKSSQAPKLLFHYYDKDFNNEADTPDNFQSRRPNTSFCFLDIRSPGLGDTAMYLCATSRDLEETQYFGPGTRLLVL.

The V call is TRBV30, the J call TRBJ2-7; 8 nucleotides match TRBD1. The CDR3 runs 13 residues. J gave up 2 bases and V 5 bases, and 5 bases lay outside the gene matches. Germline values: CDR1 GTSNPN, CDR2 SVGIG (reference sequence). The CDR3 spells CAWEDRDPYEQYF. CDR3 DNA sequence: TGTGCCTGGGAGGACAGGGACCCCTACGAGCAGTACTTC.

The chain recombines TRBV5-4 with TRBJ2-3; D is perhaps TRBD1 (6 bases). The CDR3 consists of 14 residues. Looked up from germline, CDR1 is SGHNT and CDR2 is YYREEE (reference sequence). V was trimmed by 1 base and J by 11 bases, leaving 17 bases between them. The CDR3 reads CASSLPQGKERQYF. CDR3 DNA: TGTGCCAGCAGCTTGCCACAGGGTAAAGAGCGGCAGTATTTT.

This chain joins TRBV6-5 and TRBJ2-7; 7 bases match TRBD2. CDR1 MNHEY and CDR2 SVGAGI come from the germline V gene. The V and J ends lost 0 bases and 6 bases, in that order; junction bases with no gene match: 8. CDR3 length: 15 amino acids. CDR3 protein: CASSYSGGMPVEQYF. The DNA of the CDR3 is TGTGCCAGCAGTTACTCGGGAGGGATGCCTGTCGAGCAGTACTTC.

The rearrangement joins TRBV5-1 to TRBJ2-3, with 13 bases aligning to TRBD2. The CDR3 runs 17 residues. Germline V gene sequence: CDR1 SGHRS, CDR2 YFSETQ. Trimming removed 2 bases from V and 5 bases from J; junction bases left unmatched: 8. As DNA, the CDR3 is TGCGCCAGCAGCTTAACTACTAGCGGGGGGGCCTTAGATACGCAGTATTTT. As protein: CASSLTTSGGALDTQYF.

J is TRBJ1-3 and V is TRBV7-9; D remains ambiguous. The CDR3 loop spans 16 amino acids. Trimming pared 5 bases from V and 0 bases from J, leaving 14 bases between. The germline V gene has CDR1 SEHNR and CDR2 FQNEAQ (reference sequence). CDR3 DNA: TGTGCCAGCAGCGGAGCCGGGAGGTCCTCTGGAAACACCATATATTTT. Translated: CASSGAGRSSGNTIYF. The variable domain in full, with the rest retrieved from reference TRBV7-9 and TRBJ1-3, is DTGVSQNPRHKITKRGQNVTFRCDPISEHNRLYWYRQTLGQGPEFLTYFQNEAQLEKSRLLSDRFSAERPKGSFSTLEIQRTEQGDSAMYLCASSGAGRSSGNTIYFGEGSWLTVV.

This clone showed up just once. The chain combines TRBV6-5 with TRBJ1-2, with 8 bases lining up with TRBD1. V shed 5 bases and J 5 bases; nucleotides not matched to a gene: 4. The CDR3 loop spans 13 amino acids. Germline V gene lookup returns CDR1 MNHEY and CDR2 SVGAGI. The CDR3 region has the DNA TGTGCCAGCAGTATGACAGGGGATTATGGCTACACCTTC. Its translation: CASSMTGDYGYTF.

The chain carries TRBV29-1 and TRBJ2-5; 8 bases match TRBD1. V lost 7 bases and J lost 3; bases outside the gene matches: 10. The CDR3 covers 14 residues. Looked up from germline, CDR1 is SQVTM and CDR2 is ANQGSEA. The CDR3 DNA sequence: TGCAGCGCCAGTCCGGACAGGGTAAAAGAGACCCAGTACTTC. Amino acids: CSASPDRVKETQYF.